These 18 T cell receptor beta chains were sequenced from one sample in a study of T cell changes during pregnancy in multiple sclerosis. Profiled with immunoSEQ multiplex PCR; TCRdb holds only in-frame clones, not every one. The data hold tens of thousands of clones, with about 92% observed a single time. Sequenced material: CD8+ T cells from peripheral blood mononuclear cells, taken before pregnancy. These receptors were collected from a female donor with multiple sclerosis, enrolled in a pregnancy study.

This clone was picked up a small number of times. The chain uses TRBV4-1 and TRBJ1-2; 10 bases match TRBD1. This CDR3 is 17 amino acids long. The V and J ends lost 0 bases and 2 bases, in that order; junction bases with no gene match: 6. Germline CDR1 MGHRA, CDR2 YSYEKL. The DNA of the CDR3 is TGCGCCAGCAGCCAAGATTGGGGGACAGGGGCAAACTATGGCTACACCTTC. The encoded protein is CASSQDWGTGANYGYTF.

This chain uses TRBV19 with TRBJ2-3; TRBD2 agrees at 9 bases. This CDR3 contains 16 residues. J was trimmed by 4 bases and V by 3 bases; bases with no gene match: 8. Germline V gives CDR1 LNHDA, CDR2 SQIVND (reference sequence). CDR3 DNA: TGTGCCAGTAGTATCTGGGCGGGGGGGCTCTCAGATACGCAGTATTTT. Protein product: CASSIWAGGLSDTQYF.

J is TRBJ2-7 and V is TRBV30; D possibly corresponds to TRBD2 (6 bases). The CDR3 sequence is 13 residues long. The V and J ends lost 7 bases and 6 bases respectively, with 19 bases between them. The germline gives CDR1 GTSNPN, CDR2 SVGIG (reference sequence). The CDR3 sequence is CALSPVGLGEQYF. As DNA, the CDR3 is TGTGCCTTATCACCCGTGGGACTGGGCGAGCAGTACTTC.

This chain connects TRBV7-9 to TRBJ1-3; maybe TRBD1 (5 bases). Trimming left V 7 bases short and J 7 bases short, with 17 bases between. The CDR3 contains 14 residues. CDR1 SEHNR and CDR2 FQNEAQ come from the germline V gene (reference sequence). The CDR3 DNA sequence: TGTGCCAGCACTCATGAGGGACTTCGGAACACCATATATTTT. It yields the protein CASTHEGLRNTIYF.

The J gene is TRBJ2-1, the V gene TRBV7-9; TRBD1 aligns across 7 bases. CDR1 is SEHNR and CDR2 is FQNEAQ in the germline V gene (reference sequence). The ends lost 1 base at V and 8 bases at J; junction bases unmatched: 11. The CDR3 consists of 16 residues. CDR3 region: CASSLDRGIVRDEQFF. DNA for the CDR3: TGTGCCAGCAGCTTAGACAGGGGTATTGTCCGGGATGAGCAGTTCTTC. Together with reference TRBV7-9 and TRBJ2-1, the CDR3 gives the full variable domain: DTGVSQNPRHKITKRGQNVTFRCDPISEHNRLYWYRQTLGQGPEFLTYFQNEAQLEKSRLLSDRFSAERPKGSFSTLEIQRTEQGDSAMYLCASSLDRGIVRDEQFFGPGTRLTVL.

A few counts support this clone. This sequence joins TRBV27 and TRBJ1-1; D not certain. V was cut by 6 bases and J by 0 bases, with 8 bases left in between. The germline V gene encodes CDR1 MNHEY and CDR2 SMNVEV (reference sequence). This CDR3 has 13 amino acids. The CDR3 DNA sequence: TGTGCCAGCAGGGACTTCATGAACACTGAAGCTTTCTTT. This gives the protein CASRDFMNTEAFF.

The rearrangement joins TRBV27 to TRBJ1-5, with D unresolved. The CDR3 spans 15 residues. Per the germline V gene, CDR1 is MNHEY and CDR2 is SMNVEV (reference sequence). With 5 bases removed from V and 2 bases from J, the gap between germline ends came to 13 bases. The CDR3 protein is CASSASRYGNQPQHF. The CDR3 DNA sequence: TGTGCCAGCAGTGCCTCCCGGTATGGCAATCAGCCCCAGCATTTT.

Details on this clone: The sample holds other DNA sequences that translate to the same CDR3. V is TRBV29-1 and J is TRBJ1-1, with no clear D. The length of the CDR3 is 9 residues. Trimming took off 7 bases at V and 5 bases at J, with 5 bases between the two ends. Germline CDR1 SQVTM, CDR2 ANQGSEA. CDR3 sequence (DNA): TGCAGCGCCGGGACTGAAGCTTTCTTT. Protein sequence: CSAGTEAFF.

This clone was seen a handful of times. The chain carries TRBV25-1 and TRBJ1-2; no clear D. Germline V lookup: CDR1 MGHDK, CDR2 SYGVNS. Trimming took off 3 bases at V and 0 bases at J, with 8 bases between the two ends. This CDR3 comprises 14 residues. CDR3 region: CASSEDSANYGYTF. The CDR3 DNA reads as TGTGCCAGCAGTGAGGACTCAGCTAACTATGGCTACACCTTC.

The chain couples TRBV5-6 to TRBJ2-1, with D tentatively TRBD1 (5 bases). The length of the CDR3 is 15 residues. Germline V lookup: CDR1 SGHDT, CDR2 YYEEEE. Trimming removed 0 bases from V and 2 bases from J, with 9 bases in between. CDR3 bases: TGTGCCAGCAGCTTGGATGGGGCCACCTACAATGAGCAGTTCTTC. This codes for CASSLDGATYNEQFF.

The chain has TRBV19 and TRBJ1-1, with 7 bases that match TRBD1. J was trimmed by 5 bases and V by 8 bases; bases with no gene match: 8. Germline CDR1 and CDR2: LNHDA and SQIVND (reference sequence). This CDR3 is 13 amino acids long. The DNA for the CDR3 is TGTGCCAGTTCGGTTGGACAGGCGACTGAAGCTTTCTTT. Its translation is CASSVGQATEAFF.

This chain links TRBV7-9 with TRBJ2-7; the D gene is possibly TRBD2 (6 bases). This CDR3 region has 14 residues. Germline loops: CDR1 SEHNR, CDR2 FQNEAQ (reference sequence). V was cut by 5 bases and J by 1 base, with 12 bases left in between. CDR3 coding DNA: TGTGCCAGCAGCACGCCGGGAGTTTCCTACGAGCAGTACTTC. Translating it yields CASSTPGVSYEQYF.

As for this clone: An end of the junction does not agree with germline; a read error may underlie this. The rearrangement links TRBV7-3 to TRBJ1-2, with 9 bases identical to TRBD1. The CDR3 has 15 residues. CDR1 and CDR2 from the germline V gene are SGHTA and FQGTGA. The DNA of the CDR3 is TGTGCCAGCAGCCTAACGGGACAGGGATCTTATGGCTACACCTTC. The encoded protein is CASSLTGQGSYGYTF.

This chain joins TRBV19 and TRBJ2-1; 7 bases fit TRBD2. From germline, CDR1 is LNHDA and CDR2 SQIVND (reference sequence). The CDR3 extends over 14 amino acids. With 4 bases clipped from V and 4 bases from J, the junction kept 4 bases outside the gene matches. The CDR3 nucleotides are TGTGCCAGTAGTAGCGGGGGAGCATACAATGAGCAGTTCTTC. Its translation: CASSSGGAYNEQFF.

This chain connects TRBV11-2 to TRBJ2-2; 7 bases align to TRBD2. Germline CDR1 SGHAT, CDR2 FQNNGV. The CDR3 length is 15 residues. V lost 8 bases and J lost 6; bases outside the gene matches: 12. The CDR3 bases are TGTGCCAGCGCCTTGCGCGGCGGGGGATCCGGGGAGCTGTTTTTT. This encodes CASALRGGGSGELFF.

The chain employs TRBV5-6 and TRBJ2-7, with a weak D call TRBD2 (5 bases). The germline CDR1 and CDR2 sequences are SGHDT and YYEEEE. V was cut by 0 bases and J by 6 bases, with 7 bases left in between. This CDR3 has 12 amino acids. The DNA for the CDR3 is TGTGCCAGCAGCTTGGAGGGAGCCGAGCAGTACTTC. This sequence encodes CASSLEGAEQYF. Full variable domain (missing parts from reference TRBV5-6 and TRBJ2-7): DAGVTQSPTHLIKTRGQQVTLRCSPKSGHDTVSWYQQALGQGPQFIFQYYEEEERQRGNFPDRFSGHQFPNYSSELNVNALLLGDSALYLCASSLEGAEQYFGPGTRLTVT.

This chain uses TRBV7-9 with TRBJ2-3, with D possibly being TRBD2 (6 bases). Germline CDR1 reads SEHNR; CDR2 reads FQNEAQ (reference sequence). The germline V and J ends were trimmed by 4 bases and 2 bases, with 13 bases remaining between them. This CDR3 has 15 residues. The CDR3 bases are TGTGCCAGCAGCTCGACTAGGCGCCTCACAGATACGCAGTATTTT. This translates into CASSSTRRLTDTQYF.

V gene TRBV4-2 combines with J gene TRBJ1-1; possibly TRBD1 for D (5 bases). The V end lost 1 base, the J end lost 3 bases, and 12 bases lay between the germline ends. The CDR3 sequence is 15 residues long. Germline-derived CDR1 and CDR2 are LGHNA and YNFKEQ. The CDR3: CASSQAVGGDTEAFF. Here the CDR3 DNA reads TGTGCCAGCAGCCAAGCTGTTGGGGGGGACACTGAAGCTTTCTTT.